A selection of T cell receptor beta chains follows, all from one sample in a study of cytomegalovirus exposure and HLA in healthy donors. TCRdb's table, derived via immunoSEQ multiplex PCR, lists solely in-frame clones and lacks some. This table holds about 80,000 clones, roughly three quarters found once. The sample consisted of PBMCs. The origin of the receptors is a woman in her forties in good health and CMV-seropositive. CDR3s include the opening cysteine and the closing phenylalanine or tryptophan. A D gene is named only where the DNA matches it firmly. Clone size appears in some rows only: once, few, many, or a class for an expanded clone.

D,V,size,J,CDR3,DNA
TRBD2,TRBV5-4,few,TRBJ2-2,CASSVNGGGTGELFF,TGTGCCAGCAGCGTGAACGGGGGGGGCACCGGGGAGCTGTTTTTT
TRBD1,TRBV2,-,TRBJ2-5,CASTWTGGLYETQYF,TGTGCCAGCACTTGGACAGGGGGGCTCTATGAGACCCAGTACTTC
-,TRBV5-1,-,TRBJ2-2,CASSLGHRDSKTGELFF,TGCGCCAGCAGCTTGGGCCACCGGGACTCTAAGACCGGGGAGCTGTTTTTT
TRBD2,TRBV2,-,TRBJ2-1,CASSSLASGKPYNEQFF,TGTGCCAGCAGTTCTTTGGCTAGCGGGAAGCCCTACAATGAGCAGTTCTTC
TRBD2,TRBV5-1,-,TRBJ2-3,CASSPGLAGTDTQYF,TGCGCCAGCAGCCCAGGACTAGCGGGAACAGATACGCAGTATTTT
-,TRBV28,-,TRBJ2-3,CASSPPGLGAGDQYF,TGTGCCAGCAGTCCCCCGGGTCTTGGGGCCGGAGACCAGTATTTT
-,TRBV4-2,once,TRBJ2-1,CASSQEGDSSYNEQFF,TGTGCCAGCAGCCAAGAAGGCGACAGCTCCTACAATGAGCAGTTCTTC
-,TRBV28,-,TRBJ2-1,CASTQGWSSAYNEQFF,TGTGCCAGCACCCAGGGGTGGAGTTCGGCCTACAATGAGCAGTTCTTC
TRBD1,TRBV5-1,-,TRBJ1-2,CASSGIPGTARFSGYTF,TGCGCCAGCAGCGGCATTCCCGGGACAGCTCGGTTTAGCGGCTACACCTTC
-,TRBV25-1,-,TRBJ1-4,CASSEWRAGSNEKLFF,TGTGCCAGCAGTGAATGGAGGGCAGGGAGTAATGAAAAACTGTTTTTT
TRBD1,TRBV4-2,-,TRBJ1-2,CASSQSSPLDRGYYGYTF,TGTGCCAGCAGCCAATCCTCCCCTCTGGACAGGGGCTACTATGGCTACACCTTC
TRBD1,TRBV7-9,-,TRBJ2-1,CASSLGAGTGNNEQFF,TGTGCCAGCAGCTTAGGGGCCGGGACAGGGAACAATGAGCAGTTCTTC
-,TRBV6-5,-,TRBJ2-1,CASGPPGRYEQFF,TGTGCCAGTGGGCCCCCGGGGAGATATGAGCAGTTCTTC
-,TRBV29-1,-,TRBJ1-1,CSASGVTEAFF,TGCAGCGCTTCAGGGGTCACTGAAGCTTTCTTT
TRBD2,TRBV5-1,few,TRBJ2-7,CASSDEGLAGGYEQYF,TGCGCCAGCAGCGACGAGGGACTAGCGGGGGGCTACGAGCAGTACTTC
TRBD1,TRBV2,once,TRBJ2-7,CASRKGQAAHEQYF,TGTGCCAGCAGAAAGGGACAGGCTGCCCACGAGCAGTACTTC
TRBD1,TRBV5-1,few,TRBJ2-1,CASSSTTGVGEQFF,TGCGCCAGCAGCTCGACGACAGGGGTAGGGGAGCAGTTCTTC
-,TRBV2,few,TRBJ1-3,CASTRGASSGNTIYF,TGTGCCAGTACCCGGGGGGCCTCCTCTGGAAACACCATATATTTT
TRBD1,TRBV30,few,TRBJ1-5,CAWSGTGNQPQHF,TGTGCCTGGAGTGGGACAGGTAATCAGCCCCAGCATTTT
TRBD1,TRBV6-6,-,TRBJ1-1,CASIPRDRGMTEAFF,TGTGCCAGCATACCGAGGGACAGGGGGATGACTGAAGCTTTCTTT
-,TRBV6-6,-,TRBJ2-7,CASRGALGGGGAEQYF,TGTGCCAGCAGGGGGGCCCTGGGCGGGGGAGGTGCCGAGCAGTACTTC
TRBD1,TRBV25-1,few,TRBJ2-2,CASSGRQGKRTGELFF,TGTGCCAGCAGTGGCCGACAGGGAAAGAGGACCGGGGAGCTGTTTTTT
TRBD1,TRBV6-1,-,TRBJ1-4,CASSEAGTGTEKLFF,TGTGCCAGCAGTGAAGCCGGGACAGGGACTGAAAAACTGTTTTTT
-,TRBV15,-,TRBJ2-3,CATSRDSRDTDTQYF,TGTGCCACCAGCAGAGATTCTCGGGACACAGATACGCAGTATTTT
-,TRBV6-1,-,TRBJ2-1,CASSEDTGNRGLYNEQFF,TGTGCCAGCAGTGAAGACACAGGGAATCGGGGATTATACAATGAGCAGTTCTTC
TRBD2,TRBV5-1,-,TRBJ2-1,CASSLTSGISLSYNEQFF,TGCGCCAGCAGCTTGACTAGCGGGATCTCATTATCCTACAATGAGCAGTTCTTC
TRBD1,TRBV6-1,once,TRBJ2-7,CASSERGQGSYEQYF,TGTGCCAGCAGTGAAAGGGGACAGGGATCCTACGAGCAGTACTTC
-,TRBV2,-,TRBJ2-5,CASSEGQYETQYF,TGTGCCAGCAGTGAAGGGCAGTACGAGACCCAGTACTTC
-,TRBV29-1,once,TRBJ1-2,CSVMTENYGYTF,TGCAGCGTTATGACAGAGAACTATGGCTACACCTTC
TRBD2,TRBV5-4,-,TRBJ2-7,CASSFRTSGDQYF,TGTGCCAGCAGCTTTCGGACTAGCGGGGATCAGTACTTC
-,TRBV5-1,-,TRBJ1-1,CASSSGGRPAPFNTEAFF,TGCGCCAGCAGCTCGGGAGGCAGGCCCGCGCCCTTTAACACTGAAGCTTTCTTT
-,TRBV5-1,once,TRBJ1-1,CASSQMGGDEGEAFF,TGCGCCAGCAGCCAAATGGGGGGGGACGAGGGTGAAGCTTTCTTT
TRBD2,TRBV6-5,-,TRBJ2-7,CASSYSVAGTYEQYF,TGTGCCAGCAGTTACTCGGTAGCGGGGACCTACGAGCAGTACTTC
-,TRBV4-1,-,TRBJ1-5,CASSQDLQRSQQGNQPQHF,TGCGCCAGCAGCCAAGATTTACAACGAAGCCAACAGGGCAATCAGCCCCAGCATTTT
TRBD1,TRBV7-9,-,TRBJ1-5,CASSLQGEPQHF,TGTGCCAGCAGCTTGCAGGGGGAGCCCCAGCATTTT
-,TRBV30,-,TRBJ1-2,CAWSVLAGFDGYTF,TGTGCCTGGAGTGTACTAGCAGGGTTTGATGGCTACACCTTC
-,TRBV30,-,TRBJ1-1,CAWIYAGNTEAFF,TGTGCCTGGATTTATGCAGGGAACACTGAAGCTTTCTTT
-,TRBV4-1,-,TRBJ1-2,CASSQDGAFYGYTF,TGCGCCAGCAGCCAAGATGGGGCCTTCTATGGCTACACCTTC
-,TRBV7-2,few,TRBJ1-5,CASSLKGDQPQHF,TGTGCCAGCAGCTTAAAGGGGGATCAGCCCCAGCATTTT
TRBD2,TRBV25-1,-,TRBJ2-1,CASTGLGTSGRVNEQFF,TGTGCCAGCACCGGCCTGGGGACTAGCGGGAGGGTGAATGAGCAGTTCTTC
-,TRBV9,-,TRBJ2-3,CASSVTGADTQYF,TGTGCCAGCAGCGTCACCGGGGCAGATACGCAGTATTTT
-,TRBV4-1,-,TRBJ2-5,CASSPRLEGTQYF,TGCGCCAGCAGCCCACGACTAGAAGGGACCCAGTACTTC
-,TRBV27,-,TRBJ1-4,CASRWSATNEKLFF,TGTGCCAGCAGATGGAGTGCAACTAATGAAAAACTGTTTTTT
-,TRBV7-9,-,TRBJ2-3,CASSLGTGTTDTQYF,TGTGCCAGCAGCTTAGGAACAGGAACCACAGATACGCAGTATTTT
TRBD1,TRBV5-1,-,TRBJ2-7,CASSGNQGQGTYEQYF,TGCGCCAGCAGCGGAAACCAGGGACAGGGGACCTACGAGCAGTACTTC
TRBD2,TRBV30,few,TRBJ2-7,CAWSPGLAGTYEQYF,TGTGCCTGGAGCCCGGGACTAGCGGGAACCTACGAGCAGTACTTC
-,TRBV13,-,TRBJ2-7,CASSFSDLTYEQYF,TGTGCCAGCAGCTTCTCGGACTTAACCTACGAGCAGTACTTC
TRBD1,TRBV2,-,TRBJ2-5,CASSARDRGLEGPETQYF,TGTGCCAGCAGTGCCCGGGACAGGGGCCTGGAGGGGCCGGAGACCCAGTACTTC
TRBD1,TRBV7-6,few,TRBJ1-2,CASSSTGYGYTF,TGTGCCAGCAGCTCGACAGGGTACGGCTACACCTTC
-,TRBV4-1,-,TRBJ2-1,CASSQDPAGAGSYNEQFF,TGCGCCAGCAGCCAAGATCCCGCGGGGGCAGGATCCTACAATGAGCAGTTCTTC
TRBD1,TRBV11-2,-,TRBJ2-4,CASSPYLGGQAKNIQYF,TGTGCCAGCAGCCCCTATTTAGGGGGCCAGGCCAAAAACATTCAGTACTTC